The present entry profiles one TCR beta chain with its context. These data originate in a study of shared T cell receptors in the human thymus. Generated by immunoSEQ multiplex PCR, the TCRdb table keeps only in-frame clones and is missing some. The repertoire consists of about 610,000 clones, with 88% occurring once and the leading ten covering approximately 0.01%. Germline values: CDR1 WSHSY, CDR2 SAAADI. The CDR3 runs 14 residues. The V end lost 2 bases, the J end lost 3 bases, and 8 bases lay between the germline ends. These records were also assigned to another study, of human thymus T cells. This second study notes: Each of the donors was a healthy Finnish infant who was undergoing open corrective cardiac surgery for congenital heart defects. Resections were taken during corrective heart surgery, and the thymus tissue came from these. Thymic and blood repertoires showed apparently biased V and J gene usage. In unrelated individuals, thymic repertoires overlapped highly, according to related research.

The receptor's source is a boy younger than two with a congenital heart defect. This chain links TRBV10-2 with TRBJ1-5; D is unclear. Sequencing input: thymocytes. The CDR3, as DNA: TGCGCCAGCAGTGAGCGCACCTACAATCAGCCCCAGCATTTT. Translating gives CASSERTYNQPQHF.